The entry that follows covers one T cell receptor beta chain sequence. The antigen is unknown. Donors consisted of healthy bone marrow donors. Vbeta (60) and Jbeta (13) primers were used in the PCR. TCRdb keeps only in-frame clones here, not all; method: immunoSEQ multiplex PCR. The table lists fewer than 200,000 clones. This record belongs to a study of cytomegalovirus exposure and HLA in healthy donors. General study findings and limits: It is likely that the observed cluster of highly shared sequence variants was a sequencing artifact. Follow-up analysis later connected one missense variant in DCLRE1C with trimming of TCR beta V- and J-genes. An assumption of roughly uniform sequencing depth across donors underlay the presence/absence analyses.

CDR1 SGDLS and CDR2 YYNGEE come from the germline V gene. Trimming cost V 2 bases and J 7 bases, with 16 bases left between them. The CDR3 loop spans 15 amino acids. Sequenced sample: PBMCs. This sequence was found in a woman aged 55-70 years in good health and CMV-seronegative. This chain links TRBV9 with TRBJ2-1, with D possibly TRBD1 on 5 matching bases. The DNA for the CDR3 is TGTGCCAGCAGCGTCCGGCAGGGAAGGCGGAATGAGCAGTTCTTC. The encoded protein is CASSVRQGRRNEQFF.